The 5 T cell receptor beta chains below all came from one sample that was sequenced in a study of human T cells and chemical hapten exposure. Treatment specified: therapeutic diphenylcyclopropenone sensitization with weekly scalp DPC. As the library was built, unique molecular identifiers were attached to individual cDNA molecules. TCRdb reprocessed the reads via MiXCR and lists one record per CDR3 protein. This sample yields over 950 distinct CDR3 sequences, of which 53% are seen a single time; roughly 5.7% belongs to the top ten. This sample comprised whole blood, obtained before DPC sensitization or 2, 6, or about 24 weeks after (not recorded which). The receptor source for this set is an adult with alopecia areata. Some clones in this sample may be carry-over from other donors' samples. This table probably holds off-target reads from a library built for another chain.

This clonotype was seen more than once but under ten times. This chain joins TRBV7-9 and TRBJ2-2, with 9 positions matching TRBD2. J lost 4 bases, V lost 8 bases, and 5 bases had no gene match. CDR1 SEHNR and CDR2 FQNEAQ come from the germline V gene (reference sequence). CDR3 length equals 14 residues. CDR3 region: CASERGAGTGELFF. The DNA of the CDR3 is TGTGCCAGCGAGCGGGGGGCCGGCACCGGGGAGCTGTTTTTT.

Remarks on this clonotype: Because the CDR3 is missing its conserved closing phenylalanine or tryptophan, this is likely a read error. The chain employs TRBV27 and TRBJ1-2; D perhaps matches TRBD1 (5 bases). Germline V gene data show CDR1 as MNHEY and CDR2 as SMNVEV (reference sequence). This CDR3 has 13 amino acids. Trimming shortened V by 0 bases and J by 3 bases, and 5 bases separated the two germline ends. CDR3 sequence (DNA): TGTGCCAGCAGTTTATCAGGGGACTATGGCTACACCTTA. It yields the protein CASSLSGDYGYTL.

The rearrangement uses TRBV28 and TRBJ2-5; D gene ambiguous. Germline CDR1 reads MDHEN; CDR2 reads SYDVKM. V lost 4 bases and J lost 5, with 5 bases in between. The CDR3 runs 11 residues. CDR3 nucleotide sequence: TGTGCCAGCAGTTATGGGGAGACCCAGTACTTC. It codes for CASSYGETQYF.

The V and J genes are TRBV3-1 and TRBJ2-3, with D unclear. V lost 2 bases, J lost 7 bases, and 7 bases lay in between. The CDR3 extends over 12 amino acids. Germline CDR1 LGHDT, CDR2 YNNKEL (reference sequence). The CDR3 DNA sequence: TGTGCCAGCAGCCAATCCCCGTATACGCAGTATTTT. It codes for CASSQSPYTQYF.

This chain connects TRBV5-1 to TRBJ2-3, with unresolved D. V was cut by 0 bases and J by 2 bases, with 7 bases left in between. Per germline, CDR1 SGHRS and CDR2 YFSETQ. The CDR3 is made up of 14 amino acids. The CDR3 DNA sequence: TGCGCCAGCAGCTTGGCAATCTTCACAGATACGCAGTATTTT. This gives the protein CASSLAIFTDTQYF. The whole variable domain, filled in from reference TRBV5-1 and TRBJ2-3, reads KAGVTQTPRYLIKTRGQQVTLSCSPISGHRSVSWYQQTPGQGLQFLFEYFSETQRNKGNFPGRFSGRQFSNSRSEMNVSTLELGDSALYLCASSLAIFTDTQYFGPGTRLTVL.